This T cell receptor (beta chain) was retrieved from a study of technical replicates of blood from several donors. The protocol was immunoSEQ multiplex PCR, while the TCRdb copy is restricted to in-frame clones and leaves out a portion. The table lists more than 65,000 clones, around 97% of them singletons. CDR3 size: 13 residues. V was clipped by 3 bases and J by 6 bases; unmatched bases: 4. CDR1 is SGHDT, CDR2 YYEEEE, per germline. Sequencing was done on a sample of T cells isolated from PBMCs. This TCR derives from a human donor in good health. This chain joins TRBV5-6 and TRBJ1-1, with 8 bases fitting TRBD1. The CDR3 DNA sequence: TGTGCCAGCAGCTGGGGACAGGCCGCTGAAGCTTTCTTT. Protein sequence: CASSWGQAAEAFF.